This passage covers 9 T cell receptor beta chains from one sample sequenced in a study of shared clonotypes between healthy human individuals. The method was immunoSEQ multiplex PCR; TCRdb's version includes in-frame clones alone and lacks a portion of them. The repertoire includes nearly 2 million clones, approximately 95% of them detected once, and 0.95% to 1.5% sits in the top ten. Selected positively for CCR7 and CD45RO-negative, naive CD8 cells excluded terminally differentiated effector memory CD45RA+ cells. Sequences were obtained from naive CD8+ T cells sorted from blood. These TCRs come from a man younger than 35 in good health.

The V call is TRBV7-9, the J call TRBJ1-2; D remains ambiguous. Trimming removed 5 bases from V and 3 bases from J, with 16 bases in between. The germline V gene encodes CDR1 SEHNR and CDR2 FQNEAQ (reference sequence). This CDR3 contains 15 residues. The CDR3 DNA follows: TGTGCCAGCAGCGATGGAAGGGAGGTGGACTATGGCTACACCTTC. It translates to CASSDGREVDYGYTF. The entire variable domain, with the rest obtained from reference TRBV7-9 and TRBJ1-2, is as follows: DTGVSQNPRHKITKRGQNVTFRCDPISEHNRLYWYRQTLGQGPEFLTYFQNEAQLEKSRLLSDRFSAERPKGSFSTLEIQRTEQGDSAMYLCASSDGREVDYGYTFGSGTRLTVV.

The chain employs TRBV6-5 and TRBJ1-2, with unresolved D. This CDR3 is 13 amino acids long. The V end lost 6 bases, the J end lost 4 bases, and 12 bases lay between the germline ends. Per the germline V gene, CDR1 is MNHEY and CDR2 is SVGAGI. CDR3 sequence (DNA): TGTGCCAGCAGACCCGACGGTTTCTATGGCTACACCTTC. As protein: CASRPDGFYGYTF.

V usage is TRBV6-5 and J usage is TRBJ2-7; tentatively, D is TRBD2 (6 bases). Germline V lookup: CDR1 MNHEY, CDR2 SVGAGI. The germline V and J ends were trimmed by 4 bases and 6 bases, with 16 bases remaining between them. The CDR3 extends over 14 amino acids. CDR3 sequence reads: CASSLEGVGSEQYF. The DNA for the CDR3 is TGTGCCAGCAGTTTGGAGGGAGTAGGGTCCGAGCAGTACTTC.

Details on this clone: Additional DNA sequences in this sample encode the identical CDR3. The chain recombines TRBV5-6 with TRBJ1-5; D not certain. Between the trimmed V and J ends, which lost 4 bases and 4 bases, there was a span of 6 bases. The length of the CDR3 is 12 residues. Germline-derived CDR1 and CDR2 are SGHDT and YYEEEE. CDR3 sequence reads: CASSLENQPQHF. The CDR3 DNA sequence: TGTGCCAGCAGCCTCGAAAATCAGCCCCAGCATTTT. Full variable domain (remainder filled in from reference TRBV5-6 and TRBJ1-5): DAGVTQSPTHLIKTRGQQVTLRCSPKSGHDTVSWYQQALGQGPQFIFQYYEEEERQRGNFPDRFSGHQFPNYSSELNVNALLLGDSALYLCASSLENQPQHFGDGTRLSIL.

CDR3 DNA sequence: TGTGCCACCAGTGACCGGGGGGGATTCACAGATACGCAGTATTTT. It translates to CATSDRGGFTDTQYF. This chain connects TRBV15 to TRBJ2-3, with 8 bases identical to TRBD2. V shed 6 bases and J 2 bases; nucleotides not matched to a gene: 7. The CDR3 sequence is 15 residues long. Per germline, CDR1 LNHNV and CDR2 YYDKDF (reference sequence).

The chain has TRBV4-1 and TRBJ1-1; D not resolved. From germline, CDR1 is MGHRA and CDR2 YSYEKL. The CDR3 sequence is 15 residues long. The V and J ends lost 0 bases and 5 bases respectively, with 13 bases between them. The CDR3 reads CASSQEAGGLTEAFF. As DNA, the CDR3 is TGCGCCAGCAGCCAAGAGGCCGGCGGACTTACTGAAGCTTTCTTT.

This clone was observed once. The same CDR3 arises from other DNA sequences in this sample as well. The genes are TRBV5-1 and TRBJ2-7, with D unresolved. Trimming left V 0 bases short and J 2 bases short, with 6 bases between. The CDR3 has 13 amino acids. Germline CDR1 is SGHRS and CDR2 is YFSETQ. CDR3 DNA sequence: TGCGCCAGCAGCTTGGAGCAGACCTACGAGCAGTACTTC. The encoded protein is CASSLEQTYEQYF.

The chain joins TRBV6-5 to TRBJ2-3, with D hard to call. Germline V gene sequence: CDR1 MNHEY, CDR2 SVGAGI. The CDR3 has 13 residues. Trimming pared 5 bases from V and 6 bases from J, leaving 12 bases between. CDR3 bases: TGTGCCAGCAGTATTCAGCAGTTCGATACGCAGTATTTT. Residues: CASSIQQFDTQYF.

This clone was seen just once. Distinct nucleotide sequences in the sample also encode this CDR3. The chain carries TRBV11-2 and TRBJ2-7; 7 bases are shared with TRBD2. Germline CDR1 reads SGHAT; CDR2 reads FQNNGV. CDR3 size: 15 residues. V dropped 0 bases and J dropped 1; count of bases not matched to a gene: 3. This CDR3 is CASSLEAGLSYEQYF. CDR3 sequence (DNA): TGTGCCAGCAGCTTAGAAGCGGGACTTTCCTACGAGCAGTACTTC.